The source of this T cell receptor (beta chain) is a study of cytomegalovirus exposure and HLA in healthy donors. Study in general: Roughly 180 million T cells yielded 90 million to 130 million unique TCR beta sequences in earlier analysis.

Comment on this clone: Its antigen is not known.

Trimming cost V 5 bases and J 2 bases; bases outside gene matches: 7. This CDR3 has 15 residues. From germline, CDR1 is MDHEN and CDR2 SYDVKM. Study-level findings and limits: Previous analysis showed most TCR beta V segments were productive about 90% or about 30% of the time. Being indistinguishable, some V segments were excluded, TRBV6-2 and TRBV6-3 among them.

PCR employed 60 Vbeta and 13 Jbeta primers. Sequencing used immunoSEQ multiplex PCR; TCRdb keeps in-frame clones, though not all of them. Seen here are tens of thousands of clones, more than 90% observed once, and the top ten hold approximately 2.6%. All the people who gave samples were healthy bone marrow donors. This receptor was identified in a woman aged 18-29 years in good health and CMV-seronegative. The sequenced material came from PBMCs. The gene calls are TRBV28 and TRBJ2-3; 7 bases align to TRBD1. For the CDR3, the DNA is TGTGCCAGCAGTACGACAGGGTTGTCCACAGATACGCAGTATTTT. Translating gives CASSTTGLSTDTQYF.